This T cell receptor (beta chain) was observed in a study of T cell repertoires in cytomegalovirus infection. The germline CDR1 and CDR2 sequences are SGHVS and FQNEAQ. Trimming removed 4 bases from V and 7 bases from J, with 16 bases in between. The CDR3 length is 15 residues. Whole-study results and caveats: In two of eight donors, the top clonotype was HLA-C-restricted CMV-specific. The cumulative frequency of public TCR beta families identified carriers of CMV plus the relevant HLA.

TCRdb recomputed calls from the reads with MiXCR, one row per CDR3 protein. The sample shows roughly 500,000 distinct CDR3 sequences, about 42% of them seen only once. This clonotype has ten or more counts. Its specificity is not known. V usage is TRBV7-8 and J usage is TRBJ1-4; possibly TRBD1 for D (5 bases). This TCR derives from a human donor in good health (CMV status not recorded). Some clones in this sample may be carry-over from other donors' samples. Sequencing used cultured PBMCs, obtained from culture after CMV antigen stimulation. CDR3 nucleotides: TGTGCCAGCAGCTCAGTTGGGGCAGGCGGTGAAAAACTGTTTTTT. Amino acids: CASSSVGAGGEKLFF.